This T cell receptor beta chain came from a study of cytomegalovirus exposure and HLA in healthy donors. Study-wide findings and caveats: Some segments of the V type, notably TRBV6-2 and TRBV6-3, were excluded as indistinguishable. Presence/absence analyses took donor sequencing depth as roughly uniform. Among TCR beta chains, those listed as cytomegalovirus-associated numbered under 200. Later, an analysis found that common viral pathogens appeared to be linked with several of the most significant clusters.

The CDR3 spans 15 residues. Trimming took 1 base from V and 6 from J; bases not matched to a gene: 6. Per the germline V gene, CDR1 is MGHRA and CDR2 is YSYEKL. This clone turned up a few times. Its antigen is as yet unknown. A read error may explain this, as a much larger clone is one base away. The same CDR3 arises from other DNA sequences in this sample as well. PCR primers comprised 60 Vbeta and 13 Jbeta primers. The method was immunoSEQ multiplex PCR; TCRdb's version includes in-frame clones alone and lacks a portion of them. The data show tens of thousands of clones, with around 66% seen just once and 3% to 5% held by the top ten.

The sequencing sample was made of PBMCs. The TCR sequence derives from a man aged 25-40 years in good health and CMV-seronegative. V is TRBV4-1 and J is TRBJ1-2; TRBD1 aligns across 9 bases. CDR3 amino acids: CASSQVTGGTDGYTF. Here the CDR3 DNA reads TGCGCCAGCAGCCAAGTAACAGGGGGCACTGATGGCTACACCTTC.